This T cell receptor (beta chain) was sequenced during a study of T-cell reconstitution after alpha-beta-depleted transplantation in children. Study conclusions and caveats: Some patients owed their high day-60 TCRbeta diversity to surviving recipient T cells and thymic progenitors. The authors attributed T-cell counts and diversity one year after transplant mostly to newly produced T cells. Reportedly, alpha-beta T cells present about two months post-transplant originated from several hundred expanded clones of graft origin.

Ten or more counts support this clonotype. What it binds is unknown. Germline-derived CDR1 and CDR2 are SGDLS and YYNGEE. With 0 bases clipped from V and 2 bases from J, the junction kept 2 bases outside the gene matches. This CDR3 contains 16 residues. Unique molecular identifiers were used to barcode this TCRbeta library. TCRdb re-called the PCR reads through MiXCR, storing one row per CDR3 protein. The repertoire has about 300,000 distinct CDR3 sequences, roughly 7.8% of them found once; the top ten carry 9.1%. This chain links TRBV9 with TRBJ2-3; 11 bases map to TRBD2. This specimen was peripheral blood, taken 360 days after TCRalphabeta/CD19-depleted stem cell transplant. This sequence originates from a female patient aged 2-15 years who had a stem cell transplant for Fanconi anemia, so the T cells may come from the graft donor. The CDR3 protein is CASSVGLAGLTDTQYF. CDR3 bases: TGTGCCAGCAGCGTAGGACTAGCGGGGCTCACAGATACGCAGTATTTT.